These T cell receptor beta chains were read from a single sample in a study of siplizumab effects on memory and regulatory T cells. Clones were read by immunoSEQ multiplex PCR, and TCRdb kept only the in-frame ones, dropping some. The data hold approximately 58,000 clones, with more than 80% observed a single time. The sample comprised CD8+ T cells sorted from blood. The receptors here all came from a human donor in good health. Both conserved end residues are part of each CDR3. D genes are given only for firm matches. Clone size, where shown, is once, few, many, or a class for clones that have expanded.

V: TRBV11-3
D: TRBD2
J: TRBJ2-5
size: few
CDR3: CASSLDSSGRRVGETQYF
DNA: TGTGCCAGCAGCTTAGATTCCAGCGGGAGAAGGGTTGGGGAGACCCAGTACTTC

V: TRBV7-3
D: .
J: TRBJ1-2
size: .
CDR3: CASSLYGGPNYGYTF
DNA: TGTGCCAGCAGCTTATACGGGGGCCCTAACTATGGCTACACCTTC

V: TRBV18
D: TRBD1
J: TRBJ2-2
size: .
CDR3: CASSPLRQGTNTGELFF
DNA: TGTGCCAGCTCACCACTTCGACAGGGGACGAACACCGGGGAGCTGTTTTTT

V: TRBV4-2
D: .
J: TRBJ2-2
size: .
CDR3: CASSHPNTGELFF
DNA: TGTGCCAGCAGCCACCCGAACACCGGGGAGCTGTTTTTT

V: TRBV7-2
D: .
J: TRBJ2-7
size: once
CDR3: CASSSSGVSYEQYF
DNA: TGTGCCAGCAGCTCCTCAGGGGTAAGCTACGAGCAGTACTTC

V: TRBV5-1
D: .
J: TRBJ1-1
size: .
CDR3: CASSLTGTEAFF
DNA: TGCGCCAGCAGCTTGACCGGCACTGAAGCTTTCTTT

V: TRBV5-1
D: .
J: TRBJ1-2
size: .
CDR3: CASKGPGQEGYTF
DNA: TGCGCCAGCAAGGGCCCAGGCCAAGAGGGCTACACCTTC

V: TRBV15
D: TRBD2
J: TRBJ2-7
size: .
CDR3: CATSERGLAGVAAYEQYF
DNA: TGTGCCACCAGCGAACGGGGACTAGCGGGAGTCGCGGCCTACGAGCAGTACTTC

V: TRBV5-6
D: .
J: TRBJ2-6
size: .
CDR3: CASSGLGLPRLRGANVLTF
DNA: TGTGCCAGCAGCGGCCTGGGTCTTCCCCGATTGAGGGGGGCCAACGTCCTGACTTTC

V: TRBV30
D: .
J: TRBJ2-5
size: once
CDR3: CAWSVTSGETQYF
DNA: TGTGCCTGGAGTGTAACGAGCGGAGAGACCCAGTACTTC

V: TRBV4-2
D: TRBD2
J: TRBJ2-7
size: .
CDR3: CASSPSGLAAYEQYF
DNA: TGTGCCAGCAGCCCGTCGGGACTAGCGGCCTACGAGCAGTACTTC

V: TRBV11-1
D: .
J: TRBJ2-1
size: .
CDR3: CASSLERSEQFF
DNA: TGTGCCAGCAGCTTAGAGAGGAGCGAGCAGTTCTTC

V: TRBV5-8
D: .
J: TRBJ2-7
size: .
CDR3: CASSFTGSSYEQYF
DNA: TGTGCCAGCAGCTTCACAGGGAGCTCCTACGAGCAGTACTTC

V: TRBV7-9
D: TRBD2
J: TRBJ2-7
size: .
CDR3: CASSLTAGGAYEQYF
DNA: TGTGCCAGCAGCTTAACGGCGGGGGGAGCCTACGAGCAGTACTTC

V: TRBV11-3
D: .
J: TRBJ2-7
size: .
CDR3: CASSPEGGPMSRNEQYF
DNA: TGTGCCAGCAGCCCCGAGGGGGGCCCGATGTCCCGTAACGAGCAGTACTTC

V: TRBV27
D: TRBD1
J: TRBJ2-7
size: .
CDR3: CASSPGQLSEQYF
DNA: TGTGCCAGCAGTCCGGGACAGTTATCCGAGCAGTACTTC

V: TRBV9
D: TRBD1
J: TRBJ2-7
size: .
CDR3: CASGQGVDEQYF
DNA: TGTGCCAGCGGCCAGGGGGTCGACGAGCAGTACTTC

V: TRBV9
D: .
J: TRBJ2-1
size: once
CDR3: CASSGGARPTLYNEQFF
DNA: TGTGCCAGCAGCGGCGGGGCGCGGCCTACTCTCTACAATGAGCAGTTCTTC

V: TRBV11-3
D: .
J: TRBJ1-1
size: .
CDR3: CASSLRSRGGFTEAFF
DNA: TGTGCCAGCAGCTTACGATCCAGAGGTGGGTTCACTGAAGCTTTCTTT

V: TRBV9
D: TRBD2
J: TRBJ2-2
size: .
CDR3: CASSVMGLALTGELFF
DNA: TGTGCCAGCAGCGTAATGGGACTAGCACTCACCGGGGAGCTGTTTTTT

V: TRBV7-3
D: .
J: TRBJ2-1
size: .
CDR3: CASSSDLNEQFF
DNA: TGTGCCAGCAGCTCGGACCTCAATGAGCAGTTCTTC

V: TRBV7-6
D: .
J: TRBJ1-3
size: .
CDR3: CASSTSRAGAGNTIYF
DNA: TGTGCCAGCAGCACCTCGCGTGCAGGGGCTGGAAACACCATATATTTT

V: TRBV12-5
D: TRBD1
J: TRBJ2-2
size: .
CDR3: CASGFSTGTGVTGELFF
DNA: TGTGCTAGTGGTTTCAGTACCGGGACAGGGGTCACCGGGGAGCTGTTTTTT

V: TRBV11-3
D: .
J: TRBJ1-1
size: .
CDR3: CASSSAGAEAFF
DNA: TGTGCCAGCAGCTCCGCCGGGGCTGAAGCTTTCTTT

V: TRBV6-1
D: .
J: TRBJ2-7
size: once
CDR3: CASSEWWATSYEQYF
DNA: TGTGCCAGCAGTGAATGGTGGGCTACCAGCTACGAGCAGTACTTC

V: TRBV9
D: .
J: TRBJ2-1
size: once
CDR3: CASSASTQGGDEQFF
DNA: TGTGCCAGCAGCGCAAGTACTCAGGGGGGCGATGAGCAGTTCTTC

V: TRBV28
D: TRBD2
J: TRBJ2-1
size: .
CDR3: CASRSGLALNEQFF
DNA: TGTGCCAGCAGGTCCGGACTAGCCCTCAATGAGCAGTTCTTC

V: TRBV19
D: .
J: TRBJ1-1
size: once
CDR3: CASRPGQNTEAFF
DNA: TGTGCCAGTAGACCGGGACAGAACACTGAAGCTTTCTTT

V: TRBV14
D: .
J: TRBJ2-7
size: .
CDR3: CASSRSRDSSYEQYF
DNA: TGTGCCAGCAGCCGATCGAGGGATAGCTCCTACGAGCAGTACTTC

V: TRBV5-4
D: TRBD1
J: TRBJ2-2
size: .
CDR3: CASSLVDRGAGELFF
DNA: TGTGCCAGCAGCTTGGTTGACAGGGGGGCCGGGGAGCTGTTTTTT

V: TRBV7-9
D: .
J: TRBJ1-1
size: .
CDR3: CASSQDRDLNTEAFF
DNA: TGTGCCAGCAGCCAAGACAGAGACTTGAACACTGAAGCTTTCTTT

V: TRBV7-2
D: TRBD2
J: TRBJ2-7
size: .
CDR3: CASSLEPAGGSLTYEQYF
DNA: TGTGCCAGCAGCTTAGAACCAGCGGGAGGTTCCCTTACCTACGAGCAGTACTTC

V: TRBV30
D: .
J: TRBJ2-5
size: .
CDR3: CACTWKRQNQETQYF
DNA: TGTGCCTGTACTTGGAAGCGCCAGAACCAAGAGACCCAGTACTTC

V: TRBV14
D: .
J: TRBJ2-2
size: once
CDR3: CASSQVYGTGELFF
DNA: TGTGCCAGCAGCCAAGTTTACGGCACCGGGGAGCTGTTTTTT

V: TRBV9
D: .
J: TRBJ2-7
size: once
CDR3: CASSAGGRNYEQYF
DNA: TGTGCCAGCAGCGCGGGGGGCAGAAACTACGAGCAGTACTTC

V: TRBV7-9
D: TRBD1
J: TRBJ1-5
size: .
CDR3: CASSLEGAPHSNQPQHF
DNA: TGTGCCAGCAGCTTAGAGGGGGCACCACATAGCAATCAGCCCCAGCATTTT

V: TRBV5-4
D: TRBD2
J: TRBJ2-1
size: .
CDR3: CASSLALAGAREQFF
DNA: TGTGCCAGCAGCTTGGCACTAGCGGGAGCTCGGGAGCAGTTCTTC

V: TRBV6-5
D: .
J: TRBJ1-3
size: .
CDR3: CASSYSSGNTIYF
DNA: TGTGCCAGCAGTTACAGCTCTGGAAACACCATATATTTT